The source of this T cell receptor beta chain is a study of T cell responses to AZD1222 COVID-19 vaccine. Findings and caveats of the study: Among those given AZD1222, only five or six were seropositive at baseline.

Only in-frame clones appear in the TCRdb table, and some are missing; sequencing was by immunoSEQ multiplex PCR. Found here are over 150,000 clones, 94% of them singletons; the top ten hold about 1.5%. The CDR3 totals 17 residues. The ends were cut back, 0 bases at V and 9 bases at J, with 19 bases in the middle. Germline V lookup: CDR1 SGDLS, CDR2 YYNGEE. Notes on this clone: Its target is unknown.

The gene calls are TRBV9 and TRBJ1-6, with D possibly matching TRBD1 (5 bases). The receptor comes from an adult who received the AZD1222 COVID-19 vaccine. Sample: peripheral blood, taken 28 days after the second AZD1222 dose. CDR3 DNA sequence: TGTGCCAGCAGCGTAGGGGTCCAGGGAGGGGTTGGTTCACCCCTCCACTTT. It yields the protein CASSVGVQGGVGSPLHF.